Listed here are 19 T cell receptor beta chains from one sample, sequenced in a study of human T cells and chemical hapten exposure. Time point reported: patch test 1, 2 weeks after DPC sensitization. Treatment here: therapeutic diphenylcyclopropenone sensitization with weekly scalp DPC. TCRdb re-derived calls from the RACE reads in MiXCR, one entry per CDR3 protein. Among over 85,000 distinct CDR3 sequences listed, about an eighth were seen once. This material consisted of whole blood, taken in connection with sensitization to the hapten diphenylcyclopropenone (DPC). These receptors were obtained from a middle-aged woman with alopecia areata. Some clones in this sample may be carry-over from other donors' samples.

This sequence joins TRBV29-1 and TRBJ2-1; 8 bases align to TRBD2. CDR1 SQVTM and CDR2 ANQGSEA come from the germline V gene. The CDR3 consists of 18 residues. Unmatched junction bases numbered 19, after V lost 1 base and J lost 8 bases. CDR3 region: CSVEVGRNLAGRTDEQFF. CDR3 coding DNA: TGCAGCGTTGAAGTTGGGAGAAACTTAGCGGGGAGGACCGATGAGCAGTTCTTC.

The CDR3 loop reads CSVEDGAGTGELFF. The CDR3 bases are TGCAGCGTTGAAGATGGGGCAGGGACCGGGGAGCTGTTTTTT. The rearrangement joins TRBV29-1 to TRBJ2-2; tentatively, D is TRBD1 (5 bases). The V gene's germline CDR1 is SQVTM and CDR2 ANQGSEA. V shed 0 bases and J shed 5 bases, with 10 bases lying between them. This CDR3 contains 14 residues.

This clonotype turned up a few times. The chain uses TRBV20-1 and TRBJ2-7; either TRBD1 or TRBD2 may supply D (5 bases each). CDR1 is DFQATT and CDR2 is SNEGSKA in the germline V gene (reference sequence). Trimming took off 2 bases at V and 3 bases at J, with 14 bases between the two ends. The CDR3 totals 14 residues. CDR3 loop: CSARSSGTNYEQYF. For the CDR3, the DNA is TGCAGTGCTAGAAGTAGTGGGACCAACTACGAGCAGTACTTC.

The genes are TRBV7-2 and TRBJ1-3; no firm D call. This CDR3 contains 16 residues. Germline loops: CDR1 SGHTA, CDR2 FQGNSA. V shed 2 bases and J shed 0 bases, with 11 bases lying between them. The CDR3, as DNA: TGTGCCAGCAGCTTACGCCTCAGAGACTCTGGAAACACCATATATTTT. Protein sequence: CASSLRLRDSGNTIYF. Using reference TRBV7-2 and TRBJ1-3 for the parts outside the CDR3, the full variable domain is GAGVSQSPSNKVTEKGKDVELRCDPISGHTALYWYRQSLGQGLEFLIYFQGNSAPDKSGLPSDRFSAERTGGSVSTLTIQRTQQEDSAVYLCASSLRLRDSGNTIYFGEGSWLTVV.

This clonotype has a count of ten or more. The J gene is TRBJ1-1, the V gene TRBV4-2; perhaps TRBD1 as D (6 bases). CDR1 and CDR2 (germline): LGHNA, YNFKEQ. The V end was cut by 1 base, the J end by 3 bases, with 9 bases between. CDR3 length: 14 residues. DNA of the CDR3: TGTGCCAGCAGCCAAGGGCAGGGGTACACTGAAGCTTTCTTT. It specifies CASSQGQGYTEAFF.

This chain connects TRBV7-9 to TRBJ2-7; D possibly uses TRBD1 or TRBD2 (5 bases each). The CDR3 is made up of 15 amino acids. The germline CDR1 and CDR2 sequences are SEHNR and FQNEAQ (reference sequence). V was trimmed by 0 bases and J by 6 bases, leaving 15 bases between them. CDR3 amino acids: CASSLASGPFAEQYF. Here the CDR3 DNA reads TGTGCCAGCAGCTTAGCCTCGGGACCCTTCGCCGAGCAGTACTTC.

This rearrangement joins TRBV28 to TRBJ2-7; TRBD1 matches 7 bases. Germline assignment: CDR1 MDHEN and CDR2 SYDVKM. The CDR3 extends over 14 amino acids. J lost 2 bases, V lost 7 bases, and 8 bases had no gene match. CDR3 sequence reads: CASNGRQGAYEQYF. In nucleotides, the CDR3 is TGTGCCAGCAACGGTAGGCAGGGGGCCTACGAGCAGTACTTC. Looking up the rest from reference TRBV28 and TRBJ2-7 gives the full variable domain: DVKVTQSSRYLVKRTGEKVFLECVQDMDHENMFWYRQDPGLGLRLIYFSYDVKMKEKGDIPEGYSVSREKKERFSLILESASTNQTSMYLCASNGRQGAYEQYFGPGTRLTVT.

This clonotype was observed many times. The chain recombines TRBV3-1 with TRBJ2-5, with 9 nucleotides matching TRBD1. The CDR3 has 15 amino acids. The V gene end was trimmed by 4 bases and the J gene end by 1 base; junction bases not matched to a gene: 4. The germline V gene has CDR1 LGHDT and CDR2 YNNKEL (reference sequence). CDR3 nucleotides: TGTGCCAGCAGCCCAACGACAGGGGGCCAAGAGACCCAGTACTTC. Residues: CASSPTTGGQETQYF.

This clonotype was picked up a small number of times. The CDR3 coding sequence is TGTGCCAGCAGTTACGTTCGGAGCGTCGAGCAGTACTTC. Translation gives CASSYVRSVEQYF. V is TRBV6-2 or TRBV6-3 and J is TRBJ2-7; D is undetermined. With 2 bases removed from V and 6 bases from J, the gap between germline ends came to 11 bases. Germline loops: CDR1 MNHEY, CDR2 SVGEGT. The CDR3 has 13 residues.

This chain joins TRBV28 and TRBJ2-7; 7 bases map to TRBD2. The CDR3 contains 14 residues. In germline, CDR1 is MDHEN, CDR2 SYDVKM. V was pared by 5 bases and J by 6 bases, with 10 bases of the junction left unmatched. The CDR3, as DNA: TGTGCCAGCAGTCCGACGACCGGGAGGCTCGAGCAGTACTTC. It encodes CASSPTTGRLEQYF.

This clonotype showed up just a few times. The chain has TRBV7-9 and TRBJ1-4, with a tentative D call TRBD1 (5 bases). CDR1 and CDR2 (germline): SEHNR, FQNEAQ (reference sequence). This CDR3 is 16 amino acids long. The V and J ends lost 2 bases and 3 bases respectively, with 13 bases between them. The CDR3 is CASSLNPGTPNEKLFF. The CDR3 nucleotides are TGTGCCAGCAGCTTAAACCCCGGGACCCCTAATGAAAAACTGTTTTTT.

This chain joins TRBV11-2 and TRBJ2-3; D gene uncertain. The V end lost 5 bases, the J end lost 4 bases, and 16 bases lay between the germline ends. The CDR3 runs 15 residues. The germline V gene has CDR1 SGHAT and CDR2 FQNNGV. The CDR3 region has the DNA TGTGCCAGCAGCGCGTTAGGCGGCATGGCAGATACGCAGTATTTT. This encodes CASSALGGMADTQYF.

The rearrangement joins TRBV18 to TRBJ2-3; TRBD2 agrees at 10 bases. Trimming took 2 bases from V and 0 from J; bases not matched to a gene: 2. Germline V gene sequence: CDR1 KGHSH, CDR2 LQKENI. The CDR3 is 16 residues long. DNA for the CDR3: TGTGCCAGCTCACCAGCTAGCGGGAGTAGCACAGATACGCAGTATTTT. Protein product: CASSPASGSSTDTQYF. Drawing the rest from reference TRBV18 and TRBJ2-3, the complete variable domain is NAGVMQNPRHLVRRRGQEARLRCSPMKGHSHVYWYRQLPEEGLKFMVYLQKENIIDESGMPKERFSAEFPKEGPSILRIQQVVRGDSAAYFCASSPASGSSTDTQYFGPGTRLTVL.

J is TRBJ2-5 and V is TRBV9; D call uncertain. With 0 bases removed from V and 1 base from J, the gap between germline ends came to 7 bases. Germline V CDR1 and CDR2: SGDLS, YYNGEE. This CDR3 spans 14 amino acids. The CDR3 coding sequence is TGTGCCAGCAGCGTAGGGAATTTCCAAGAGACCCAGTACTTC. Translated, it gives CASSVGNFQETQYF.

The CDR3: CAISEQGPDTQYF. In nucleotides, the CDR3 is TGTGCCATCAGTGAGCAGGGGCCAGATACGCAGTATTTT. V and J are TRBV10-3 and TRBJ2-3, with a possible D match to TRBD1 (6 bases). In germline, CDR1 is ENHRY, CDR2 SYGVKD. V was cut by 2 bases and J by 4 bases, with 7 bases left in between. The CDR3 runs 13 residues.

This clonotype was picked up a small number of times. The J gene is TRBJ2-2, the V gene TRBV12-3 or TRBV12-4; tentative D call: TRBD1 (5 bases). Trimming shortened V by 7 bases and J by 1 base, and 13 bases separated the two germline ends. The CDR3 length is 15 residues. CDR3 protein: CASTQDHLNTGELFF. The CDR3 DNA follows: TGTGCCAGCACACAGGACCACTTGAACACCGGGGAGCTGTTTTTT.

This clonotype was found a few times. The V gene is TRBV3-1, the J gene TRBJ1-2; 7 bases fit TRBD1. Germline CDR1 reads LGHDT; CDR2 reads YNNKEL (reference sequence). The CDR3 totals 14 residues. Trimming at V came to 5 bases and at J to 5 bases, leaving 8 bases not matched to a gene. CDR3 region: CASSSRQGIYGYTF. The CDR3 nucleotides are TGTGCCAGCAGCTCTCGACAGGGAATATATGGCTACACCTTC.

This clonotype came up a few times. This chain uses TRBV27 with TRBJ1-4; no firm D call. The germline V gene encodes CDR1 MNHEY and CDR2 SMNVEV (reference sequence). The CDR3 consists of 15 residues. V was pared by 7 bases and J by 7 bases, with 19 bases between. The CDR3 protein is CASTRVSSAGEKLFF. As DNA, the CDR3 is TGTGCCAGCACTCGCGTTAGCAGTGCGGGTGAAAAACTGTTTTTT.

This clonotype turned up a few times. The chain links TRBV20-1 to TRBJ2-7; 9 bases line up with TRBD1. Germline trimming cut 3 bases from V and 2 bases from J; bases unmatched to any gene: 5. The CDR3 is 14 amino acids. Germline-derived CDR1 and CDR2 are DFQATT and SNEGSKA (reference sequence). The CDR3 loop is CSASQTGGPYEQYF. The DNA for the CDR3 is TGCAGTGCTAGCCAGACAGGGGGGCCCTACGAGCAGTACTTC.